The clone carrying this TCR beta chain has at least ten counts. The CDR3 has 14 residues. Germline V gene data show CDR1 as SNHLY and CDR2 as FYNNEI. Trimming cost V 7 bases and J 4 bases, with 14 bases left between them. This sample was taken from a study of read filtering for tumor transcriptome and immune sequencing. The wider study: After DNase treatment, RNA was made into whole-transcriptome libraries.

The library was built from roughly 400 ng RNA with molecular barcoded adaptors for alpha/delta and beta/gamma chains. TCRdb re-analysed the reads in MiXCR, keeping a single row per CDR3 protein. The table records roughly 130,000 distinct CDR3 sequences, around 13% of them present only once. Sequencing used a population of CD138-negative cells sorted from bone marrow. This TCR derives from a donor at least 40 years old with multiple myeloma. The chain has TRBV2 and TRBJ2-1, with D maybe TRBD1 (5 bases). CDR3 sequence: CASKGQGSYNEQFF. CDR3 nucleotides: TGTGCCAGCAAGGGCCAGGGTAGTTACAATGAGCAGTTCTTC.